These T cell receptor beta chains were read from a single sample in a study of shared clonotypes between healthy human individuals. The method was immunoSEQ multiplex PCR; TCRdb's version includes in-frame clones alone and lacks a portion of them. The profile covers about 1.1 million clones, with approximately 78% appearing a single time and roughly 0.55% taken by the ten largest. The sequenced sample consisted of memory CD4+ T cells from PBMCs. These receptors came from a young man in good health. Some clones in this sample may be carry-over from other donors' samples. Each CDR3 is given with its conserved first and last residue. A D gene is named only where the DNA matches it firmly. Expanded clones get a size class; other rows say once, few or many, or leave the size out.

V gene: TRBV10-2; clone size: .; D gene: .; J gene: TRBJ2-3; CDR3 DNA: TGCGCCAGCAGCCCCGGGCGCCACACAGATACGCAGTATTTT; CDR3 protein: CASSPGRHTDTQYF
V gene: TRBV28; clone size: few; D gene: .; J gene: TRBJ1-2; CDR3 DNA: TGTGCCAGCGCCTCGGGGTACGACTATGGCTACACCTTC; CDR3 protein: CASASGYDYGYTF
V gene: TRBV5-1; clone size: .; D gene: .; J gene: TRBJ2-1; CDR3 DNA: TGCGCCAGCAGCGTCGGGACTTCGGGGGAGCAGTTCTTC; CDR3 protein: CASSVGTSGEQFF
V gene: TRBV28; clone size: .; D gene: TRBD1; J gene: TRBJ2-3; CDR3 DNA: TGTGCCACCGAGGACAGGTCCGGGCCCACAGATACGCAGTATTTT; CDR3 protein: CATEDRSGPTDTQYF
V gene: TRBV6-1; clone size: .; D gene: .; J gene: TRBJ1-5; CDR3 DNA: TGTGCCAGCAGTGAGGGGGGGGCGGAGGCTCTCGTACAGCCCCAGCATTTT; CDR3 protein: CASSEGGAEALVQPQHF
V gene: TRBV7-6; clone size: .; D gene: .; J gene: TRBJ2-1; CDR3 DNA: TGTGCCAGCAGCTTAGCCCCGGGGCCTGAGTGGGTCAATGAGCAGTTCTTC; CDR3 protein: CASSLAPGPEWVNEQFF
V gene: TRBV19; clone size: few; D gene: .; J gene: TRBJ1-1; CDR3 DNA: TGTGCCAGTAGTTACGGGATTATGGCTTTCTTT; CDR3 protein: CASSYGIMAFF
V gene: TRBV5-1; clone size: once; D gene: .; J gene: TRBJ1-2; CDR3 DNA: TGCGCCAGCAGCTTAGGGGATTCCCCAGCCCACTCTGGCTACACCTTC; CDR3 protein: CASSLGDSPAHSGYTF
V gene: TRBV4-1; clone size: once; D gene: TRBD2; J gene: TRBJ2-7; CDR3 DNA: TGCGCCAGCAGTAAACCTAAGCGGGAGGAATCCTACGAGCAGTACTTC; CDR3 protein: CASSKPKREESYEQYF
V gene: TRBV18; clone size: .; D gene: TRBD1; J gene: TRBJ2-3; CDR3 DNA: TGTGCCAGCTCACCCTCGGACAGGGGTTCAGATACGCAGTATTTT; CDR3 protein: CASSPSDRGSDTQYF
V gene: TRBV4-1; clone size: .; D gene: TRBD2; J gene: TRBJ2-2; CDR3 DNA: TGCGCCAGCAGCCAAGCGGAGCTAGCGGGAGTAGGGGAGCTGTTTTTT; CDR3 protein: CASSQAELAGVGELFF
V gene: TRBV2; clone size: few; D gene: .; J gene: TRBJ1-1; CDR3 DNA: TGTGCCAGCCTTTACCAAGGAGGCACTGAAGCTTTCTTT; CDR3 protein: CASLYQGGTEAFF
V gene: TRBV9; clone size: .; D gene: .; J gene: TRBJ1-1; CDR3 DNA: TGTGCCAGCAGCGGACTACTCACTGAAGCTTTCTTT; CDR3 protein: CASSGLLTEAFF
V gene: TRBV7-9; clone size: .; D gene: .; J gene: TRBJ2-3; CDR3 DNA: TGTGCCAGCAGCACTAGCACAGATACGCAGTATTTT; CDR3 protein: CASSTSTDTQYF
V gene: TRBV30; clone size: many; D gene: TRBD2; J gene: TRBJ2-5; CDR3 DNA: TGTGCCTGGGTACTAGCGGGGAAAGAGACCCAGTACTTC; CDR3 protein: CAWVLAGKETQYF
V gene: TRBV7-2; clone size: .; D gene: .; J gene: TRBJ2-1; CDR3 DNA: TGTGCCAGCAGCCGAATCAATGAGCAGTTCTTC; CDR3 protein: CASSRINEQFF
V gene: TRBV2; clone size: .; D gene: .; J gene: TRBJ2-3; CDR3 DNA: TGTGCCAGCAGTGAATCCGGGGTTCGAAATACGCAGTATTTT; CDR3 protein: CASSESGVRNTQYF
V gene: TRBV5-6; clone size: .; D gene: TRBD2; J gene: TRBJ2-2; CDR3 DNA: TGTGCCAGCAGCTTCGGCGGACTAGCGGGGTACACCGGGGAGCTGTTTTTT; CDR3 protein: CASSFGGLAGYTGELFF
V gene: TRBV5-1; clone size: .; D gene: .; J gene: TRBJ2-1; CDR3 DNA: TGCGCCAGCAGCTTTCCGAGTCCTAACAATGAGCAGTTCTTC; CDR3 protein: CASSFPSPNNEQFF
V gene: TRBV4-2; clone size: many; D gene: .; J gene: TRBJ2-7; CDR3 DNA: TGTGCCAGCAGCCAACTCGGAGGGACAGTCTCCCCCGAGCAGTACTTC; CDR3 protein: CASSQLGGTVSPEQYF
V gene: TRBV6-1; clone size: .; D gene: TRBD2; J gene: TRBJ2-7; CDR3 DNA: TGTGCCAGCAGTGAGGCCCTCGCGGGGGACGAGCAGTACTTC; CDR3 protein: CASSEALAGDEQYF
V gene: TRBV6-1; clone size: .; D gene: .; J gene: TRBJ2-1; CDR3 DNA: TGTGCCAGCAGTCCCAGGGCCGGGTTAGACGAGCAGTTCTTC; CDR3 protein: CASSPRAGLDEQFF
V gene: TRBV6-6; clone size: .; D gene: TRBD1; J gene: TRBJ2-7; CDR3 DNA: TGTGCCAGCAGTCCGACAGGGCGAGAGCAGTACTTC; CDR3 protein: CASSPTGREQYF
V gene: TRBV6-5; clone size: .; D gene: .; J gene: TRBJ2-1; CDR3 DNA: TGTGCCAGCAGTTACAACAGGGTGAACAATGAGCAGTTCTTC; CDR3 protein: CASSYNRVNNEQFF
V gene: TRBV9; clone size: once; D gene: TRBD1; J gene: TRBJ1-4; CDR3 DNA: TGTGCCAGCAGCGTAGGGCTGATTGGGACAGGCCAAGGGGAACTGTTTTTT; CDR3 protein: CASSVGLIGTGQGELFF
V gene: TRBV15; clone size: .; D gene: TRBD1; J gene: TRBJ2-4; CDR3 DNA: TGTGCCACCAGCCGCGAACCGACAGGGGCGGTCAAAAACATTCAGTACTTC; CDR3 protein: CATSREPTGAVKNIQYF
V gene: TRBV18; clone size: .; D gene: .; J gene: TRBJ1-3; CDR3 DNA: TGTGCCAGCTCACCAGCTACACCTGGAAACACCATATATTTT; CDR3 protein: CASSPATPGNTIYF
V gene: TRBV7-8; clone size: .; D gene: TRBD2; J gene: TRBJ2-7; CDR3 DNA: TGTGCCAGCAGCTTCGGAACTAGCGGGAAGTATCGTGTTTACGAGCAGTACTTC; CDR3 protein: CASSFGTSGKYRVYEQYF
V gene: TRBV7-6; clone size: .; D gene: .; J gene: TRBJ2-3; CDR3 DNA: TGTGCCAGCAGTCAAAAGGGCGGCTATACAGATACGCAGTATTTT; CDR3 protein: CASSQKGGYTDTQYF
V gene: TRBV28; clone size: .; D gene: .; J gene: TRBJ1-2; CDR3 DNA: TGTGCCAGCGTAGCGGGTGGGGCGAACTATGGCTACACCTTC; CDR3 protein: CASVAGGANYGYTF
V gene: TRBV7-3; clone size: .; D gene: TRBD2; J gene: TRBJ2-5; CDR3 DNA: TGTGCCAGCAGCTTGGGCGGGAGGGCCGGAGAGACCCAGTACTTC; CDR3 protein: CASSLGGRAGETQYF
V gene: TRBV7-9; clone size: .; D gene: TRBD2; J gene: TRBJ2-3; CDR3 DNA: TGTGCCAGCAGCTTAGCTCTAGCGGGAGGATCCGATACGCAGTATTTT; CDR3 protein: CASSLALAGGSDTQYF
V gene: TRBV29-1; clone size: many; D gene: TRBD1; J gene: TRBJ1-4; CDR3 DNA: TGCAGCGCCAGGACAGGATACGCAACTAATGAAAAACTGTTTTTT; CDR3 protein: CSARTGYATNEKLFF
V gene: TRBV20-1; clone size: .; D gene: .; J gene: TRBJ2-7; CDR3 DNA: TGCAGTGTTGGGATCCCCCTAGAGCAGTACTTC; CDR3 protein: CSVGIPLEQYF
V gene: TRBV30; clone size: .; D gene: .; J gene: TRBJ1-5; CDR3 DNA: TGTGCCTGGAGTGAGGGGGGGTTTCAGCCCCAGCATTTT; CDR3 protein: CAWSEGGFQPQHF
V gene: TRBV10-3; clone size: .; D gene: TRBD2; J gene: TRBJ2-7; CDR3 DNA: TGTGCCATCTTGCCCAGCGGGAGCTACGAGCAGTACTTC; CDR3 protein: CAILPSGSYEQYF
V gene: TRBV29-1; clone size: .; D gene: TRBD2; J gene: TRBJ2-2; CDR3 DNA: TGCAGCCATTCCACGGGGGGGTCCGGGGAGCTGTTTTTT; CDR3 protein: CSHSTGGSGELFF
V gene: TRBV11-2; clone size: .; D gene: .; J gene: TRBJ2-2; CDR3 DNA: TGTGCCAGCAGCTTAGTCTACTTCGGGGAGCTGTTTTTT; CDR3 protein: CASSLVYFGELFF
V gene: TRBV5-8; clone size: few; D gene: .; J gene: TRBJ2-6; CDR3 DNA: TGTGCCAGCAGCTTGTCGGATGCTGGGGCCAACGTCCTGACTTTC; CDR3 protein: CASSLSDAGANVLTF
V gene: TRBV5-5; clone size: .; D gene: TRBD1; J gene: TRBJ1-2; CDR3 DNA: TGTGCCAGCAGCTTGGACAGGGGGCAAAATGGCTACACCTTC; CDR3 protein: CASSLDRGQNGYTF
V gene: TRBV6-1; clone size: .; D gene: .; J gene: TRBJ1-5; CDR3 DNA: TGTGCCAGCAGTGATACAGGGCGGAATCAGCCCCAGCATTTT; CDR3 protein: CASSDTGRNQPQHF
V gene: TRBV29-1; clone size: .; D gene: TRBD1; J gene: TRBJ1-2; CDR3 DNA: TGCAGCGCGAAGGACAGGCCTTCCGCTCACTATGGCTACACCTTC; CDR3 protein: CSAKDRPSAHYGYTF
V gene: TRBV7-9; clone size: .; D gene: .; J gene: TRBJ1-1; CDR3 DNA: TGTGCCAGCAGCTTAAATAGGGGTGAAGCTTTCTTT; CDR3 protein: CASSLNRGEAFF
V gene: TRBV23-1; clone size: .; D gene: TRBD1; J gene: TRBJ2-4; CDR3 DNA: TGCGCCAGCATTCAGGGGGCGCGAGCCAAAAACATTCAGTACTTC; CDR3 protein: CASIQGARAKNIQYF
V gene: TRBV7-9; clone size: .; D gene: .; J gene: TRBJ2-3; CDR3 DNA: TGTGCCAGCAGCGCTCGCGAGGGATCGCAGTATTTT; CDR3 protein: CASSAREGSQYF
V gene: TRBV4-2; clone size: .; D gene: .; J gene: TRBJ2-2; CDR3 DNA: TGTGCCAGCAGCCAAGATCTCGTTCGGTTAGGGAACACCGGGGAGCTGTTTTTT; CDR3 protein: CASSQDLVRLGNTGELFF
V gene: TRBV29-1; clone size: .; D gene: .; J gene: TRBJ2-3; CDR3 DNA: TGCAGCGTTGAGGGTGCGTTAGATACGCAGTATTTT; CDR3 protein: CSVEGALDTQYF
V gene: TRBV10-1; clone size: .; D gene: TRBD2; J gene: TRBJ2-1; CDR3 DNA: TGCGCCAGCAACGGGACTAGCGGCTACAATGAGCAGTTCTTC; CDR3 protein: CASNGTSGYNEQFF
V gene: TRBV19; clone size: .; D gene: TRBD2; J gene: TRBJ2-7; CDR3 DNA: TGTGCCAGTAGTACTCAAGGAGGGAGGGTCTCCGAGCAGTACTTC; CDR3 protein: CASSTQGGRVSEQYF
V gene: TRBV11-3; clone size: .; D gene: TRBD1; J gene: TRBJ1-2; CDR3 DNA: TGTGCCAGCAGCTCGACAGGGCTGAGAGACTATGGCTACACCTTC; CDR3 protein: CASSSTGLRDYGYTF
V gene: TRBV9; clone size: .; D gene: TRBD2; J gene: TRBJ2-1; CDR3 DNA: TGTGCCAGCAGTGGAGCGGGAAATACCTACAATGAGCAGTTCTTC; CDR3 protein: CASSGAGNTYNEQFF
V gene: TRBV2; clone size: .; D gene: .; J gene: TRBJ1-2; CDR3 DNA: TGTGCCAGCAACAAGGGGGAGGGGGATGGCTACACCTTC; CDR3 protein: CASNKGEGDGYTF
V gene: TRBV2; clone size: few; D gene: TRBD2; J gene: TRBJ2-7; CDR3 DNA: TGTGCCAGCAGGTTCGGGACTAGTCATTCCTACGAGCAGTACTTC; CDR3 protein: CASRFGTSHSYEQYF
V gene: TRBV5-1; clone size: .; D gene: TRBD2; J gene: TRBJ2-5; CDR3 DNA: TGCGCCAGCAGCTCGGACCTAGCGGGAGGGCGGGAGACCCAGTACTTC; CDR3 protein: CASSSDLAGGRETQYF
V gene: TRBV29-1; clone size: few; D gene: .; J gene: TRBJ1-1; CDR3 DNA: TGCAGCGTTGAAGGGGGTGCGGGGGCCACTGAAGCTTTCTTT; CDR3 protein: CSVEGGAGATEAFF
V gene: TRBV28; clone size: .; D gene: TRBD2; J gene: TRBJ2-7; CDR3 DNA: TGTGCCAGCACGCAGCTAGCGGGAACCGAGCAGTACTTC; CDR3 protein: CASTQLAGTEQYF
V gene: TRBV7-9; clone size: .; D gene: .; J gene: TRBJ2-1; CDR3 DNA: TGTGCCAGCAGCTTAGCCCAGGGAAACGAGCAGTTCTTC; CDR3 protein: CASSLAQGNEQFF
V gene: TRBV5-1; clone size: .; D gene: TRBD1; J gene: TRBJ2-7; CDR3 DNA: TGCGCCAGCAGCTGGGGACAGGGGGGCGAGCAGTACTTC; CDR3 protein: CASSWGQGGEQYF
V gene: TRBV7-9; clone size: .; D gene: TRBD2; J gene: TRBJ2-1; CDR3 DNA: TGTGCCAGCAGGACTAGCGGGAGCTCCTACAATGAGCAGTTCTTC; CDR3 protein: CASRTSGSSYNEQFF
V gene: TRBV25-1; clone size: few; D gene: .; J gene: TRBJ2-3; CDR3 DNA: TGTGCCAGCAGCCCCGGTGGAGTGGGCACAGATACGCAGTATTTT; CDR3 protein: CASSPGGVGTDTQYF